A single sample is the source of the 20 T cell receptor beta chains below, sequenced in a study of T cell changes during pregnancy in multiple sclerosis. TCRdb's table, derived via immunoSEQ multiplex PCR, lists solely in-frame clones and lacks some. Of tens of thousands of clones in the sample, 90% to 95% were seen once. The material sequenced was peripheral blood, taken in the first trimester of pregnancy. These receptors all come from a female donor with multiple sclerosis, enrolled in a pregnancy study.

This chain links TRBV28 with TRBJ2-7; D unclear. V was trimmed by 6 bases and J by 3 bases, leaving 21 bases between them. The CDR3 has 16 amino acids. CDR1 and CDR2 from the germline V gene are MDHEN and SYDVKM. CDR3 in amino acids: CASSQEEFPPDYEQYF. The CDR3 DNA follows: TGTGCCAGCAGCCAAGAGGAGTTTCCCCCCGACTACGAGCAGTACTTC.

The gene calls are TRBV30 and TRBJ2-7, with 7 bases aligning to TRBD1. Trimming cost V 0 bases and J 3 bases; bases outside gene matches: 2. The CDR3 sequence is 13 residues long. Per germline, CDR1 GTSNPN and CDR2 SVGIG (reference sequence). CDR3 sequence: CAWSVGDSYEQYF. The CDR3 nucleotides read TGTGCCTGGAGTGTAGGGGACAGCTACGAGCAGTACTTC.

The rearrangement uses TRBV27 and TRBJ2-2; no clear D gene. The CDR3 is made up of 16 amino acids. Germline V gene data show CDR1 as MNHEY and CDR2 as SMNVEV (reference sequence). V was shortened by 3 bases and J by 1 base, with 12 bases between the two germline ends. In DNA form, the CDR3 reads TGTGCCAGCAGTTTTTCCGTTACTTGGAACACCGGGGAGCTGTTTTTT. It encodes CASSFSVTWNTGELFF.

The genes are TRBV28 and TRBJ2-1; 9 bases line up with TRBD1. The CDR3 has 16 amino acids. Germline CDR1 reads MDHEN; CDR2 reads SYDVKM. V lost 5 bases to trimming and J lost 2 bases; unmatched junction nucleotides: 7. CDR3 nucleotides: TGTGCCAGCAGTAAAACCGGGACAGGGACCTACAATGAGCAGTTCTTC. Protein: CASSKTGTGTYNEQFF.

The chain couples TRBV7-6 to TRBJ2-2; no definite D call. The V gene lost 5 bases and the J gene lost 4 bases, with 11 bases spanning the gap. The CDR3 is 14 residues long. The V gene's germline CDR1 is SGHVS and CDR2 FNYEAQ. The CDR3 region is CASSQERLTGELFF. CDR3 sequence (DNA): TGTGCCAGCAGCCAAGAGAGACTCACCGGGGAGCTGTTTTTT. Filled out from reference TRBV7-6 and TRBJ2-2, the complete variable domain reads GAGVSQSPRYKVTKRGQDVALRCDPISGHVSLYWYRQALGQGPEFLTYFNYEAQQDKSGLPNDRFSAERPEGSISTLTIQRTEQRDSAMYRCASSQERLTGELFFGEGSRLTVL.

The chain employs TRBV9 and TRBJ2-1, with D tentatively TRBD2 (5 bases). This CDR3 comprises 15 residues. Deletions cut 7 bases from V and 10 bases from J, with 24 bases between. Germline CDR1 is SGDLS and CDR2 is YYNGEE. As DNA, the CDR3 is TGTGCCAGCGGAAAAACGGGGAAGGGCGGTAGCGAGCAGTTCTTC. Residues: CASGKTGKGGSEQFF.

V and J are TRBV5-1 and TRBJ2-5, with 11 bases aligning to TRBD1. The J call could be wrong; TRBJ2-7 is a better fit for the DNA end. Germline CDR1 and CDR2: SGHRS and YFSETQ. This CDR3 is built from 15 residues. In DNA form, the CDR3 reads TGCGCCAGCAGCTTGGGGGGACAGGGGGCCTACGAGCAGTACTTC. It codes for CASSLGGQGAYEQYF.

V gene TRBV7-2 combines with J gene TRBJ1-5; tentatively, D is TRBD1 (5 bases). The CDR3 spans 14 residues. Trimming removed 7 bases at V and 11 bases at J, with 21 bases between. CDR1 and CDR2 (germline): SGHTA, FQGNSA. Written as DNA, the CDR3 is TGTGCCAGCACCATGGACACTGCAGCAGGGTCCCAGCATTTT. Protein: CASTMDTAAGSQHF.

V and J are TRBV7-9 and TRBJ2-5; D ambiguous. V gave up 3 bases and J gave up 4 bases, with 18 bases separating them. The CDR3 is made up of 16 amino acids. CDR1 and CDR2 (germline): SEHNR, FQNEAQ (reference sequence). Here the CDR3 DNA reads TGTGCCAGCAGCTTGCCGCCGGGTCAAGAAGGAGAGACCCAGTACTTC. Encoded protein: CASSLPPGQEGETQYF.

This clone was seen just once. The rearrangement uses TRBV27 and TRBJ2-2; 10 bases align to TRBD2. CDR3 size: 17 residues. V lost 2 bases and J lost 3; bases outside the gene matches: 6. The germline CDR1 and CDR2 sequences are MNHEY and SMNVEV (reference sequence). CDR3 region: CASSLLAGVGDTGELFF. CDR3 in DNA: TGTGCCAGCAGTTTACTAGCGGGAGTAGGGGACACCGGGGAGCTGTTTTTT.

The chain recombines TRBV2 with TRBJ2-7; D is unclear. Germline V gene lookup returns CDR1 SNHLY and CDR2 FYNNEI. The CDR3 is made up of 15 amino acids. The V and J ends lost 3 bases and 3 bases respectively, with 15 bases between them. CDR3 residues: CASSESRPTRYEQYF. The CDR3 coding sequence is TGTGCCAGCAGTGAGAGTAGACCGACTCGCTACGAGCAGTACTTC.

Remarks on this clone: Relative to the germline gene, one junction end is altered; a read error may explain this. This rearrangement joins TRBV27 to TRBJ1-6, with 7 bases identical to TRBD1. The CDR3 loop spans 16 amino acids. CDR1 and CDR2 (germline): MNHEY, SMNVEV (reference sequence). This chain's CDR3 is CASSFEGTDYYSPLHF. The CDR3 DNA sequence: TGTGCCAGCAGTTTTGAAGGGACAGACTATTATTCACCCCTCCACTTT.

The chain uses TRBV9 and TRBJ1-3; D gene ambiguous. The CDR3 totals 15 residues. V lost 2 bases and J lost 2, with 11 bases in between. Germline values: CDR1 SGDLS, CDR2 YYNGEE. CDR3 sequence: CASSVGGLAGNTIYF. As DNA, the CDR3 is TGTGCCAGCAGCGTTGGAGGTCTCGCTGGAAACACCATATATTTT.

The genes are TRBV7-2 and TRBJ2-7; no clear D gene. There are 13 residues in the CDR3. Trimming stripped 2 bases from V and 7 bases from J, with 12 bases between. Germline V gene lookup returns CDR1 SGHTA and CDR2 FQGNSA. The CDR3 DNA is TGTGCCAGCAGCTTACTTCGCATTAGTGAGCAGTACTTC. This encodes CASSLLRISEQYF.

The chain couples TRBV6-6 to TRBJ2-3, with no clear D. The CDR3 contains 13 residues. The V gene lost 7 bases and the J gene lost 4 bases, with 12 bases spanning the gap. The V gene's germline CDR1 is MNHNY and CDR2 SVGAGI (reference sequence). CDR3 region: CASISQPADTQYF. DNA for the CDR3: TGTGCCAGCATTAGCCAGCCGGCAGATACGCAGTATTTT.

The V and J genes are TRBV5-1 and TRBJ1-1; D perhaps matches TRBD1 (5 bases). This CDR3 contains 15 residues. Between the trimmed V and J ends, which lost 0 bases and 1 base, there was a span of 10 bases. Germline V CDR1 and CDR2: SGHRS, YFSETQ. The CDR3 sequence: CASSLAQGRNTEAFF. The CDR3 coding sequence is TGCGCCAGCAGCTTGGCTCAGGGTAGGAACACTGAAGCTTTCTTT.

The chain combines TRBV6-6 with TRBJ2-7; TRBD1 is a possible D gene (6 bases). V lost 0 bases to trimming and J lost 0 bases, with 12 bases between them. This CDR3 has 16 amino acids. Germline CDR1 is MNHNY and CDR2 is SVGAGI (reference sequence). CDR3 coding DNA: TGTGCCAGCAGTTACTCGAACAGGGAGTACTCCTACGAGCAGTACTTC. The encoded protein is CASSYSNREYSYEQYF.

The gene calls are TRBV27 and TRBJ1-1, with D maybe TRBD1 (5 bases). CDR1 is MNHEY and CDR2 is SMNVEV in the germline V gene (reference sequence). The V end lost 3 bases, the J end lost 1 base, and 6 bases lay between the germline ends. This CDR3 has 13 amino acids. The CDR3 DNA sequence: TGTGCCAGCAGTTTTGGGGCGAACACTGAAGCTTTCTTT. Translating gives CASSFGANTEAFF.

V usage is TRBV18 and J usage is TRBJ2-7; 9 nucleotides agree with TRBD2. CDR3 length equals 14 residues. V lost 3 bases to trimming and J lost 1 base; unmatched junction nucleotides: 1. Per germline, CDR1 KGHSH and CDR2 LQKENI. CDR3 amino acids: CASSPSGGSYEQYF. CDR3 nucleotide sequence: TGTGCCAGCTCACCGAGCGGGGGGTCCTACGAGCAGTACTTC. The complete variable domain, with remaining parts taken from reference TRBV18 and TRBJ2-7, reads NAGVMQNPRHLVRRRGQEARLRCSPMKGHSHVYWYRQLPEEGLKFMVYLQKENIIDESGMPKERFSAEFPKEGPSILRIQQVVRGDSAAYFCASSPSGGSYEQYFGPGTRLTVT.

This clone has just one count. CDR3 sequence (DNA): TGTGCCAGCAGTCTAGATTTTAATAGCAATCAGCCCCAGCATTTT. This translates into CASSLDFNSNQPQHF. V and J are TRBV6-5 and TRBJ1-5; D unresolved. Looked up from germline, CDR1 is MNHEY and CDR2 is SVGAGI. The CDR3 loop spans 15 amino acids. Trimming pared 5 bases from V and 0 bases from J, leaving 11 bases between.